The rows below give T cell receptor beta chains drawn from one sample of a study of cytomegalovirus exposure and HLA in healthy donors. TCRdb's copy holds only in-frame clones and misses some; the assay was immunoSEQ multiplex PCR. The sample includes around 100,000 clones, roughly 83% of them seen just once. Sequencing input: PBMCs. These receptor sequences come from a man aged 40-50 years in good health and CMV-seronegative. Both conserved end residues are part of each CDR3. The D gene is left open where the match is weak. Size values are once, few and many counts, or a class for expanded clones, and some rows have none.

clone size	D gene	V gene	J gene	CDR3 DNA	CDR3 protein
-	TRBD1	TRBV29-1	TRBJ2-1	TGCAGCGTTGACCCGACAGGGACAACCGGCAATGAGCAGTTCTTC	CSVDPTGTTGNEQFF
-	TRBD1	TRBV6-6	TRBJ1-5	TGTGCCAGCAGTGACAGGGGGCGTCAGCCCCAGCATTTT	CASSDRGRQPQHF
once	-	TRBV5-1	TRBJ1-4	TGCGCCAGCAGCTTGGAGGTTGTGGCAGGGGTTGAAAAACTGTTTTTT	CASSLEVVAGVEKLFF
-	-	TRBV5-6	TRBJ1-2	TGTGCCAGCAGCTCATGGGGGGATGGCTACACCTTC	CASSSWGDGYTF
-	-	TRBV5-6	TRBJ2-7	TGTGCCAGCAGCTCGAGACCACAGGGAGCCTACGAGCAGTACTTC	CASSSRPQGAYEQYF
-	TRBD2	TRBV11-3	TRBJ2-1	TGTGCCAGCAGCCGGACTAGCGGAGTCTACAATGAGCAGTTCTTC	CASSRTSGVYNEQFF
-	TRBD1	TRBV5-4	TRBJ2-7	TGTGCCAGCAGCGACCGGGACAGAGAGGCCCAATCCTACGAGCAGTACTTC	CASSDRDREAQSYEQYF
-	TRBD1	TRBV6-4	TRBJ2-1	TGTGCCAGCTCCCCGGACAGGAGTTCCAATGAGCAGTTCTTC	CASSPDRSSNEQFF
-	TRBD1	TRBV6-5	TRBJ2-7	TGTGCCAGCAGCAGGGACAGGGGGGAGTTCTACGAGCAGTACTTC	CASSRDRGEFYEQYF
-	-	TRBV7-2	TRBJ2-5	TGTGCCAGCAGCCGAAACGGACGGGGCCAAGAGACCCAGTACTTC	CASSRNGRGQETQYF
-	-	TRBV7-9	TRBJ1-1	TGTGCCAGCAGCCCTCGGGGAGGGGGAAACACTGAAGCTTTCTTT	CASSPRGGGNTEAFF
-	TRBD1	TRBV7-6	TRBJ2-2	TGTGCCAGCAGCTTCACGACAGGGGAGAACACCGGGGAGCTGTTTTTT	CASSFTTGENTGELFF
-	TRBD1	TRBV15	TRBJ1-2	TGTGCCACCGCGGGACAGGGGTATTTTGGCTACACCTTC	CATAGQGYFGYTF
-	-	TRBV4-1	TRBJ2-5	TGCGCCAGCAGCCAGGCGACTAGGAACCAAGAGACCCAGTACTTC	CASSQATRNQETQYF
-	TRBD2	TRBV7-9	TRBJ2-1	TGTGCCAGCAGCTTAGCGTTCCTAGCGGGGGAGGATGAGCAGTTCTTC	CASSLAFLAGEDEQFF
few	-	TRBV5-4	TRBJ1-4	TGTGCCAGCAGCCCAGACAAGTTTGCAACTAATGAAAAACTGTTTTTT	CASSPDKFATNEKLFF
-	TRBD1	TRBV2	TRBJ1-5	TGTGCCAGCAGGCCCACCCGGACAGGAGGCAATCAGCCCCAGCATTTT	CASRPTRTGGNQPQHF
-	-	TRBV6-5	TRBJ2-7	TGTGCCGCAAGCAGGGACACCGAGCAGTACTTC	CAASRDTEQYF
-	TRBD2	TRBV11-2	TRBJ2-7	TGTGCCAGCAGACCACTAGCGAGGGGTTACGAGCAGTACTTC	CASRPLARGYEQYF
-	-	TRBV9	TRBJ1-4	TGTGCCAGCAGCGTAGGGGGCGTCAATGAAAAACTGTTTTTT	CASSVGGVNEKLFF
-	TRBD1	TRBV12-5	TRBJ1-6	TGTGCTAGTGGTTTGGTACCCCCCACAGGGGAGGTCCGGGCCACTTATAATTCACCCCTCCACTTT	CASGLVPPTGEVRATYNSPLHF
-	-	TRBV10-3	TRBJ2-5	TGTGCCATCAGTGACCTAGGGGGAGGGGAGACCCAGTACTTC	CAISDLGGGETQYF
-	-	TRBV10-3	TRBJ1-2	TGTGCCATCAGTGAGGAATTGGACTTGTATGGCTACACCTTC	CAISEELDLYGYTF
-	-	TRBV9	TRBJ1-1	TGTGCCAGCAGCGTGGAGGGGCTCGCTGAAGCTTTCTTT	CASSVEGLAEAFF
few	-	TRBV5-8	TRBJ1-1	TGTGCCAGCACCTTCCTACCTAGCACTGAAGCTTTCTTT	CASTFLPSTEAFF
-	-	TRBV2	TRBJ2-1	TGTGCCAGCAGCAGGGGGGTTAATGAGCAGTTCTTC	CASSRGVNEQFF
-	-	TRBV5-1	TRBJ2-7	TGCGCCAGCAGCTCCCGGGTGAGCGGAGTCTACGAGCAGTACTTC	CASSSRVSGVYEQYF
-	TRBD1	TRBV5-6	TRBJ2-1	TGTGCCAGCAGCTCAGACGGACAGGGGACAATTTACTCCTACAATGAGCAGTTCTTC	CASSSDGQGTIYSYNEQFF
-	-	TRBV9	TRBJ1-3	TGTGCCAGCAGCCTCTCGGGGGGGTACGGAAACACCATATATTTT	CASSLSGGYGNTIYF
once	TRBD2	TRBV5-4	TRBJ2-1	TGTGCCAGCAGCTTCACTAGCGGGGGGGCCAATGAGCAGTTCTTC	CASSFTSGGANEQFF
once	-	TRBV4-3	TRBJ1-3	TGCGCCAGCACACCGGGGAGGGATGGAAACACCATATATTTT	CASTPGRDGNTIYF
-	TRBD2	TRBV9	TRBJ2-5	TGTGCCAGCAGCTACAGACTAGCGGGGGGCGAGACCCAGTACTTC	CASSYRLAGGETQYF
-	TRBD1	TRBV2	TRBJ1-1	TGTGCCAGCAGGCCGGGACAGGGGGCGATGGAAGCTTTCTTT	CASRPGQGAMEAFF